This note documents a single T cell receptor (beta chain) sequence. This sample was included in a study of spatial heterogeneity in lung cancer. Time point noted: sample taken at primary tumor resection. Unsorted tumor, nontumor lung tissue or cryopreserved PBMC supplied the whole RNA. TCRdb recomputed calls from the 5' RACE reads with MiXCR, one row per CDR3 protein. The profile shows about 38,000 distinct CDR3 sequences, around 7.2% of them singletons. In germline, CDR1 is SGHRS, CDR2 YFSETQ. Deletions cut 0 bases from V and 0 bases from J, with 13 bases between. CDR3 length: 17 residues. The sample was PBMCs, taken at surgery. The clonotype originates from a male donor with early-stage non-small cell lung cancer. V usage is TRBV5-1 and J usage is TRBJ2-4, with D perhaps given as TRBD1 or TRBD2 (6 bases each). CDR3 loop: CASSLDHGGPAKNIQYF. The DNA for the CDR3 is TGCGCCAGCAGCTTGGATCATGGGGGGCCAGCCAAAAACATTCAGTACTTC.